This record concerns one TCR beta chain sequence. The antigen is not known. Germline V gene data show CDR1 as MNHEY and CDR2 as SMNVEV (reference sequence). V dropped 4 bases and J dropped 16 bases, with 26 bases sitting between them. This CDR3 region has 15 residues. This entry is derived from a study of T cell responses to AZD1222 COVID-19 vaccine. General study results and limits: Donors skewed white British and female; clonal diversity was possibly underestimated.

TCRdb keeps only in-frame clones here, not all; method: immunoSEQ multiplex PCR. The table shows under 50,000 clones, with approximately 90% occurring only once. Pooling was applied to second doses at about 4 or about 12 weeks. The starting material was peripheral blood, obtained 28 days after the second AZD1222 dose. V and J are TRBV27 and TRBJ1-5; D might be TRBD1 (5 bases). The source is an adult who received the AZD1222 COVID-19 vaccine. The CDR3: CASSSPRLRDPLLHF. In nucleotides, the CDR3 is TGTGCCAGCAGTTCTCCCAGACTCCGGGACCCTCTTTTACATTTT.